A single sample is the source of the 31 T cell receptor beta chains below, sequenced in a study of OX40 agonist ivuxolimab in advanced cancers. The method was immunoSEQ multiplex PCR; TCRdb's version includes in-frame clones alone and lacks a portion of them. Seen here are under 55,000 clones, about 80% observed once, and the top ten hold roughly 15%. The material was CD4+ or CD8+ T cells sorted from blood, obtained in a trial of the OX40 agonist ivuxolimab. These receptors all come from an adult with an advanced solid tumor such as melanoma, head and neck, liver or kidney cancer.

The rearrangement links TRBV27 to TRBJ2-7, with unresolved D. The CDR3 loop spans 13 amino acids. Germline CDR1 is MNHEY and CDR2 is SMNVEV (reference sequence). The V and J ends lost 4 bases and 5 bases respectively, with 12 bases between them. The CDR3 protein is CASSSRLGNEQYF. Written as DNA, the CDR3 is TGTGCCAGCAGTTCCCGCCTGGGAAACGAGCAGTACTTC.

This rearrangement joins TRBV10-2 to TRBJ2-7, with 10 bases that match TRBD1. The CDR3 has 14 residues. Germline-derived CDR1 and CDR2 are WSHSY and SAAADI. V was pared by 6 bases and J by 1 base, with 3 bases of the junction left unmatched. CDR3 in amino acids: CASSWDRGSYEQYF. The CDR3 DNA reads as TGCGCCAGCAGCTGGGACAGGGGTTCCTACGAGCAGTACTTC.

This chain uses TRBV7-9 with TRBJ2-2; D is uncertain. CDR1 is SEHNR, CDR2 FQNEAQ, per germline (reference sequence). The CDR3 is 12 amino acids. Trimming pared 4 bases from V and 8 bases from J, leaving 8 bases between. CDR3 in DNA: TGTGCCAGCAGCTCACAACCAGGGGAGCTGTTTTTT. Protein sequence: CASSSQPGELFF.

V is TRBV11-3 and J is TRBJ1-3, with 8 bases that match TRBD1. With 4 bases clipped from V and 8 bases from J, the junction kept 13 bases outside the gene matches. The CDR3 loop spans 16 amino acids. Germline values: CDR1 SGHNT, CDR2 YENEEA. In DNA, the CDR3 is TGTGCCAGCAGCTCGGAATACTCAGGGGGCGCGGACACCATATATTTT. The encoded protein is CASSSEYSGGADTIYF.

The chain employs TRBV27 and TRBJ1-1, with D tentatively TRBD1 (5 bases). The CDR3 sequence is 14 residues long. Trimming pared 5 bases from V and 6 bases from J, leaving 16 bases between. Germline V gives CDR1 MNHEY, CDR2 SMNVEV (reference sequence). The CDR3 DNA follows: TGTGCCAGCAGTCCGTTTGGGGGTTCGGCTGAAGCTTTCTTT. It codes for CASSPFGGSAEAFF.

V and J are TRBV6-6 and TRBJ2-7, with D hard to call. The V end was cut by 0 bases, the J end by 7 bases, with 10 bases between. The V gene's germline CDR1 is MNHNY and CDR2 SVGAGI (reference sequence). This CDR3 is built from 13 residues. The CDR3 spells CASSYSNNAEQYF. The CDR3 DNA sequence: TGTGCCAGCAGTTACTCGAATAACGCTGAGCAGTACTTC.

This sequence joins TRBV27 and TRBJ2-4; 10 bases map to TRBD1. Germline CDR1 reads MNHEY; CDR2 reads SMNVEV (reference sequence). This CDR3 is built from 18 residues. With V trimmed by 3 bases and J by 0 bases, 8 bases remained unmatched. CDR3 sequence (DNA): TGTGCCAGCAGTTTGACAGGGGGCACTACGCTAGCCAAAAACATTCAGTACTTC. Translating it yields CASSLTGGTTLAKNIQYF.

This chain joins TRBV19 and TRBJ1-2, with 8 bases identical to TRBD1. The V and J ends lost 6 bases and 5 bases, in that order; junction bases with no gene match: 5. The CDR3 extends over 13 amino acids. CDR1 is LNHDA, CDR2 SQIVND, per germline (reference sequence). The CDR3 loop is CASSLTGEYGYTF. CDR3 nucleotide sequence: TGTGCCAGTAGCCTGACAGGGGAGTATGGCTACACCTTC.

This clone has just one count. V usage is TRBV27 and J usage is TRBJ2-7, with D maybe TRBD2 (6 bases). This CDR3 comprises 17 residues. Germline V lookup: CDR1 MNHEY, CDR2 SMNVEV (reference sequence). The V end was cut by 5 bases, the J end by 2 bases, with 22 bases between. The CDR3 DNA reads as TGTGCCAGCAGTCCCCGGGGTAGCGGTTACGGTACCTACGAGCAGTACTTC. Its translation is CASSPRGSGYGTYEQYF.

V and J are TRBV28 and TRBJ2-2, with 11 bases matching TRBD2. The length of the CDR3 is 18 residues. Germline CDR1 and CDR2: MDHEN and SYDVKM. V lost 6 bases to trimming and J lost 4 bases; unmatched junction nucleotides: 13. The CDR3 DNA is TGTGCCAGCAGCCCATGGGGTGGACTAGCGGGTTTCACCGGGGAGCTGTTTTTT. It encodes CASSPWGGLAGFTGELFF.

The gene calls are TRBV6-5 and TRBJ2-2; the match to TRBD1 covers 8 bases. V lost 4 bases, J lost 7 bases, and 8 bases stayed unmatched. The CDR3 loop spans 15 amino acids. Germline V gives CDR1 MNHEY, CDR2 SVGAGI. The CDR3 DNA reads TGTGCCAGCAGTTCAGACAGGGGAGCGGGCGGGGAGCTGTTTTTT. It encodes CASSSDRGAGGELFF.

This sequence joins TRBV15 and TRBJ2-7; D gene ambiguous. CDR3 length: 12 amino acids. V was trimmed by 0 bases and J by 6 bases, leaving 6 bases between them. CDR1 LNHNV and CDR2 YYDKDF come from the germline V gene (reference sequence). The CDR3 sequence: CATSREVGEQYF. Here the CDR3 DNA reads TGTGCCACCAGCAGAGAGGTGGGCGAGCAGTACTTC.

V is TRBV9 and J is TRBJ2-7; perhaps TRBD1 as D (5 bases). This CDR3 comprises 14 residues. The V end was cut by 0 bases, the J end by 0 bases, with 7 bases between. From germline, CDR1 is SGDLS and CDR2 YYNGEE. In DNA, the CDR3 is TGTGCCAGCAGCGTAGCGGACACCTCCTACGAGCAGTACTTC. Its protein product is CASSVADTSYEQYF.

V is TRBV7-9 and J is TRBJ2-2, with 8 bases identical to TRBD1. The length of the CDR3 is 15 residues. V shed 4 bases, J shed 3 bases, and the junction held 4 bases outside the gene matches. CDR1 SEHNR and CDR2 FQNEAQ come from the germline V gene (reference sequence). DNA for the CDR3: TGTGCCAGCAGCTGGGGACAGGAGGACACCGGGGAGCTGTTTTTT. Translation gives CASSWGQEDTGELFF.

The V call is TRBV19, the J call TRBJ1-2, with 8 bases aligning to TRBD1. V trimming: 3 bases; J trimming: 2 bases; junction bases outside the gene matches: 5. This CDR3 has 15 amino acids. Per the germline V gene, CDR1 is LNHDA and CDR2 is SQIVND (reference sequence). CDR3 DNA: TGTGCCAGTAGTATGAGTCAGGGGGCAAACTATGGCTACACCTTC. Its protein is CASSMSQGANYGYTF.

The V and J genes are TRBV4-1 and TRBJ2-2; D uncertain. CDR3 length: 15 amino acids. CDR1 is MGHRA and CDR2 is YSYEKL in the germline V gene. V was pared by 1 base and J by 2 bases, with 8 bases between. Here the CDR3 reads CASSQVQLNTGELFF. The CDR3 DNA reads as TGCGCCAGCAGCCAAGTTCAACTAAACACCGGGGAGCTGTTTTTT.

This rearrangement joins TRBV27 to TRBJ2-1; D is possibly TRBD2 (6 bases). Germline V gene sequence: CDR1 MNHEY, CDR2 SMNVEV (reference sequence). The V gene lost 6 bases and the J gene lost 7 bases, with 16 bases spanning the gap. The CDR3 has 14 residues. CDR3 loop: CASSLMDYRNEQFF. CDR3 DNA: TGTGCCAGCAGCCTAATGGACTACAGGAATGAGCAGTTCTTC.

Comments on this clone: Within the sample, other DNA sequences also encode this same CDR3. The genes are TRBV5-1 and TRBJ1-1; tentatively, D is TRBD1 (6 bases). The CDR3 consists of 13 residues. In germline, CDR1 is SGHRS, CDR2 YFSETQ. The germline V and J ends were trimmed by 4 bases and 5 bases, with 12 bases remaining between them. The CDR3, as DNA: TGCGCCAGCAGCCTAGGGGGATTTACTGAAGCTTTCTTT. Protein product: CASSLGGFTEAFF.

This sequence joins TRBV10-2 and TRBJ1-4; 7 positions match TRBD1. The CDR3 totals 14 residues. The germline V gene has CDR1 WSHSY and CDR2 SAAADI. The ends lost 2 bases at V and 8 bases at J; junction bases unmatched: 5. Here the CDR3 reads CASSEVRGGEKLFF. CDR3 in DNA: TGCGCCAGCAGTGAGGTCAGGGGGGGAGAAAAACTGTTTTTT.

J is TRBJ1-3 and V is TRBV7-2; D call uncertain. V was shortened by 5 bases and J by 0 bases, with 11 bases between the two germline ends. CDR1 and CDR2 (germline): SGHTA, FQGNSA. The CDR3 is made up of 15 amino acids. The CDR3 DNA reads TGTGCCAGCAGCCAAGACGGTTTCTCTGGAAACACCATATATTTT. This sequence encodes CASSQDGFSGNTIYF.

V gene TRBV27 combines with J gene TRBJ2-1; 9 positions match TRBD2. Germline CDR1 is MNHEY and CDR2 is SMNVEV (reference sequence). Trimming at V came to 5 bases and at J to 2 bases, leaving 4 bases not matched to a gene. The CDR3 extends over 15 amino acids. The CDR3 DNA follows: TGTGCCAGCAGTCTTAGCGGGGGACCCTACAATGAGCAGTTCTTC. Translation: CASSLSGGPYNEQFF.

The chain employs TRBV11-3 and TRBJ1-4; 9 bases map to TRBD1. The J segment lost 2 bases and the V segment lost 5 bases, leaving 6 bases of the junction unmatched. The CDR3 sequence is 16 residues long. Germline V gives CDR1 SGHNT, CDR2 YENEEA. In DNA, the CDR3 is TGTGCCAGCAGCCCTCCTGGGACAGGGACTAATGAAAAACTGTTTTTT. Protein product: CASSPPGTGTNEKLFF.

The V and J genes are TRBV4-2 and TRBJ2-1, with 11 bases fitting TRBD2. Germline CDR1 reads LGHNA; CDR2 reads YNFKEQ. Trimming at V came to 3 bases and at J to 5 bases, leaving 6 bases not matched to a gene. This CDR3 region has 16 residues. The DNA of the CDR3 is TGTGCCAGCAGCCACCTTAGCGGGGGGGGGAACAATGAGCAGTTCTTC. Its protein is CASSHLSGGGNNEQFF.

The gene calls are TRBV6-5 and TRBJ1-5; 7 bases fit TRBD1. Unmatched junction bases numbered 8, after V lost 8 bases and J lost 1 base. Germline values: CDR1 MNHEY, CDR2 SVGAGI. There are 15 residues in the CDR3. CDR3: CASVDRVISNQPQHF. In nucleotides, the CDR3 is TGTGCCAGCGTTGACAGGGTGATAAGCAATCAGCCCCAGCATTTT.

The J gene is TRBJ2-3, the V gene TRBV7-3; D not certain. Germline V gene data show CDR1 as SGHTA and CDR2 as FQGTGA. The V gene lost 1 base and the J gene lost 1 base, with 9 bases spanning the gap. CDR3 length: 15 residues. The CDR3 bases are TGTGCCAGCAGCTTAATTGGTGGGGGCACAGATACGCAGTATTTT. Translating gives CASSLIGGGTDTQYF.

DNA of the CDR3: TGTGCCAGCAGCTTAGGACTAGCGGTCTACGAGCAGTACTTC. Encoded protein: CASSLGLAVYEQYF. The rearrangement links TRBV11-3 to TRBJ2-7; 9 nucleotides match TRBD2. V lost 1 base, J lost 3 bases, and 1 base stayed unmatched. CDR3 length equals 14 residues. Per the germline V gene, CDR1 is SGHNT and CDR2 is YENEEA.

The chain has TRBV9 and TRBJ2-1; 11 positions agree with TRBD1. Germline CDR1 and CDR2: SGDLS and YYNGEE. The junction had 5 bases not matched to a gene; V was cut back by 4 bases and J by 8 bases. This CDR3 is 14 amino acids long. The chain's CDR3 is CASSPRTGGDEQFF. The CDR3 DNA reads as TGTGCCAGCAGCCCAAGGACAGGGGGCGATGAGCAGTTCTTC.

This clone was counted a few times. Other nucleotide sequences in the sample specify the same CDR3. The chain combines TRBV28 with TRBJ2-7; no firm D call. V was cut by 2 bases and J by 5 bases, with 4 bases left in between. Germline V gene lookup returns CDR1 MDHEN and CDR2 SYDVKM. The CDR3 runs to 11 residues. This chain's CDR3 is CASSLVNEQYF. CDR3 nucleotide sequence: TGTGCCAGCAGTTTAGTAAACGAGCAGTACTTC.

The rearrangement links TRBV27 to TRBJ1-4; D not resolved. V was shortened by 2 bases and J by 5 bases, with 9 bases between the two germline ends. The CDR3 consists of 14 residues. Germline V lookup: CDR1 MNHEY, CDR2 SMNVEV (reference sequence). The CDR3 nucleotides are TGTGCCAGCAGTTTAGGTGGACCGAATGAAAAACTGTTTTTT. Translating it yields CASSLGGPNEKLFF.

The chain joins TRBV19 to TRBJ2-1, with a weak D call TRBD1 (6 bases). Trimming cost V 5 bases and J 4 bases, with 12 bases left between them. The CDR3 is made up of 14 amino acids. The germline CDR1 and CDR2 sequences are LNHDA and SQIVND (reference sequence). As DNA, the CDR3 is TGTGCCAGTAGTGCCCGGGACACATACAATGAGCAGTTCTTC. Protein product: CASSARDTYNEQFF.

The chain couples TRBV11-3 to TRBJ1-1; D is unresolved. The CDR3 is 18 amino acids. Germline V gene sequence: CDR1 SGHNT, CDR2 YENEEA. V gave up 1 base and J gave up 0 bases, with 18 bases separating them. The CDR3, as DNA: TGTGCCAGCAGCTTAGGGTCCCAGTCACCACCCTTGAACACTGAAGCTTTCTTT. Residues: CASSLGSQSPPLNTEAFF.